Sequencing of this TCR beta chain was carried out in a study of naive CD8 T cells in extremely preterm neonates (dated by TCRdb to about 2017). Turning to the overall study: The study compared TCRbeta CDR3 repertoires of sorted naive CD8+ T cells across four age groups: extremely preterm neonates, term neonates, young children and adults. The full study reports these points: Compared with the older groups, preterm CDR3s were shorter and closer to germline, carrying fewer N additions and showing less junctional trimming. Preterm neonates shared more CDR3 nucleotide sequences (2.7%) than term neonates (0.4%), young children (around 0.03%) and adults (about 0.01%). The authors noted a small sample size and variable productive template counts among preterm samples as limitations. Compared with all other age groups, preterm neonates showed significantly lower iChao1 richness (p < 0.05) along with an even clone distribution, indicating a less rich repertoire. To track T cell development within individuals, the authors urged prospective longitudinal studies of preterm and term neonates.

Preterm samples came from a handful of extremely preterm deliveries at 23-27 weeks of gestation. Pregnancies with fetal demise, active maternal HSV infection or known maternal HIV infection were excluded from the study. A FACSAria III cell sorter was used to sort live, Annexin V-negative naive CD8+ T cells (CD3+CD8+CD45RA+CCR7+). Per sample, between roughly 18,000 and 100,000 naive CD8+ T cells were obtained by sorting. Preassembled standardized sampling kits were used to collect mixed venous-arterial cord blood. Cord blood was held at room temperature and processed no more than 4 hours after collection. Ficoll-Paque density gradient centrifugation was used to isolate mononuclear cells from diluted blood. Mononuclear cells were cryopreserved in about 10% DMSO with around 90% FBS and stored long term at -150°C before sorting. After thawing, cells were stained with Annexin V along with antibodies against CD3, CD8, CCR7 and CD45RA. Genomic DNA was extracted from snap-frozen sorted cell pellets with the DNeasy Blood and Tissue Kit.

For this clone: The target of this receptor is not known. Base quality data are lacking; no much larger clone is found one base away.

Trimming removed 7 bases from V and 9 bases from J, leaving 12 bases between the germline ends. Its CDR3 holds 12 amino acids, cysteine through phenylalanine. Of all the DNA, just the CDR3 is kept, 36 bases in frame from base 1. The germline V gene sets CDR1 to SNHLY and CDR2 to FYNNEI. TCRbeta CDR3 regions were amplified from genomic DNA by a two-step, bias-controlled multiplex PCR. Primers specific for every TRBV and TRBJ gene segment were used in the multiplex PCR. TCRbeta repertoire data were generated with the immunoSEQ Assay. Concerning the study's data processing: To merge closely related sequences, reads went through filtering and clustering using a relative-frequency ratio and a modified nearest-neighbor algorithm. IMGT annotation was the basis for assigning V, D and J genes to CDR3 sequences. Template counts were normalized for PCR amplification bias and quantified against synthetic TCR CDR3 analog sequences. Analyses were restricted to unique productive sequences, meaning in-frame CDR3 sequences without stop codons. The immunoSEQ Analyzer software was used to compute clonality, defined as 1 minus Pielou's evenness, and iChao1 richness. Statistical tests were run in JMP, with either Student's t-test or a non-parametric test chosen according to Shapiro-Wilk normality results. As stored in TCRdb, this immuneACCESS dataset retains in-frame rearrangements with V and J assigned. A fraction of the clones does not appear; measured against another copy, unresolved V genes explain less than half of the discrepancy, and the remainder lacks a known reason. V, J and clone size are those of that table, while D and trimming were read from the DNA. This sample is represented by around 25,000 clones; approximately 90% of them were singletons. The ten largest clones capture 0.7% to 1% of the sample.

This receptor chain uses TRBV2 and TRBJ1-4, and the D gene may be TRBD1, 5 bases matching. Input material: naive CD8+ T cells from cord blood. The source is a boy who was born preterm. The nucleotide sequence reads as follows: TGTGCCAGCACCGGGACGGAAAAAAAACTGTTTTTT. Its coded protein is CASTGTEKKLFF.